This TCR beta chain came from a study of beta chain features in type 1 diabetes. A word on this clone: No antigen is known for it.

Trimming removed 3 bases from V and 1 base from J, with 12 bases in between. Germline V gives CDR1 KGHSH, CDR2 LQKENI. This CDR3 contains 15 residues. The isolated RNA, all of it, was reverse transcribed, so expressed TCRB transcripts were what got sequenced. Sequencing used immunoSEQ multiplex PCR; TCRdb keeps in-frame clones, though not all of them. The table shows 500,000 to 800,000 clones, with around 11% occurring only once. The study, taken as a whole, reports: For Type 1 diabetes patients, all four CD4+ subsets carried TCRB CDR3s that were moderately but significantly shorter.

The J gene is TRBJ1-1, the V gene TRBV18; D not resolved. The clonotype was recovered from a man younger than 40 with type 1 diabetes. The material sequenced was naive CD4+ T cells from blood. The CDR3 is CASSPPAGSNTEAFF. The CDR3 region has the DNA TGTGCCAGCTCACCGCCGGCAGGATCGAACACTGAAGCTTTCTTT.